This is a list of T cell receptor beta chains from one sample in a study of T-cell reconstitution after alpha-beta-depleted transplantation in children. TCRdb independently ran MiXCR on the PCR reads; one entry per CDR3 protein. The data show hundreds of thousands of distinct CDR3 sequences, 13% seen once. The specimen was PBMCs, mostly from graft donor cells, collected 360 days after TCRalphabeta/CD19-depleted stem cell transplant. These receptors were taken from a male patient younger than 18 who had a stem cell transplant for acute myeloid leukemia, so the T cells may come from the graft donor. Each CDR3 is given with its conserved first and last residue. A D gene is named only where the DNA matches it firmly. Rows give clone size only sometimes, using once, few, many, or a class for an expanded clone.

clone size	D gene	V gene	J gene	CDR3 protein	CDR3 DNA
.	.	TRBV20-1	TRBJ2-7	CSARDPQEGSYEQYF	TGCAGTGCTAGAGATCCCCAAGAGGGATCCTACGAGCAGTACTTC
few	TRBD2	TRBV6-1	TRBJ2-1	CASSVAGRNEQFF	TGTGCCAGCAGTGTAGCGGGGCGCAATGAGCAGTTCTTC
many	TRBD1	TRBV15	TRBJ2-2	CATSSFPGQGVTGELFF	TGTGCCACCAGCAGTTTCCCAGGACAGGGGGTCACCGGGGAGCTGTTTTTT
few	TRBD1	TRBV5-1	TRBJ2-7	CASSLNGQDVYEQYF	TGCGCCAGCAGCTTGAATGGACAGGACGTCTACGAGCAGTACTTC
many	TRBD2	TRBV6-2/TRBV6-3	TRBJ2-1	CASTRRVAGINEQFF	TGTGCCAGCACACGCCGGGTAGCGGGTATCAATGAGCAGTTCTTC
.	.	TRBV7-8	TRBJ1-1	CASSHIRGGTEAFF	TGTGCCAGCAGCCATATTAGGGGGGGGACTGAAGCTTTCTTT
few	.	TRBV18	TRBJ2-3	CASSPPIQRSTDTQYF	TGTGCCAGCTCACCACCAATACAGAGAAGCACAGATACGCAGTATTTT
.	TRBD2	TRBV29-1	TRBJ2-5	CSTRVEASGRGETQYF	TGCAGCACACGGGTAGAGGCTAGCGGGAGAGGGGAGACCCAGTACTTC
.	TRBD2	TRBV6-5	TRBJ2-1	CASSFLSGISYNEQFF	TGTGCCAGCAGTTTTCTTAGCGGGATCTCCTACAATGAGCAGTTCTTC
few	TRBD2	TRBV20-1	TRBJ2-1	CSATPPSGDFNEQFF	TGCAGTGCTACCCCACCTAGCGGGGATTTCAATGAGCAGTTCTTC
many	.	TRBV7-9	TRBJ1-2	CASSLGEGLSYGYTF	TGTGCCAGCAGCTTAGGAGAGGGTTTGAGCTATGGCTACACCTTC
.	.	TRBV6-2/TRBV6-3	TRBJ2-7	CASSAGFWEQYF	TGTGCCAGCAGCGCGGGATTCTGGGAGCAGTACTTC
few	TRBD2	TRBV6-4	TRBJ2-1	CASSVLAGGLGDEQFF	TGTGCCAGCAGTGTACTAGCGGGAGGTCTAGGGGATGAGCAGTTCTTC
many	TRBD2	TRBV28	TRBJ2-7	CASSPPGLAGYEQYF	TGTGCCAGCAGTCCCCCAGGACTAGCAGGCTACGAGCAGTACTTC
many	TRBD2	TRBV29-1	TRBJ2-7	CSCGLAGYEQYF	TGCAGCTGCGGACTAGCGGGTTACGAGCAGTACTTC
many	TRBD2	TRBV4-3	TRBJ2-1	CASSQARTGTSGGSSYNEQFF	TGCGCCAGCAGCCAAGCCCGCACCGGGACTAGCGGGGGGAGCTCCTACAATGAGCAGTTCTTC
many	.	TRBV18	TRBJ1-3	CATSFGTPSSGNTIYF	TGTGCCACAAGTTTCGGGACACCGAGCTCTGGAAACACCATATATTTT
.	TRBD2	TRBV27	TRBJ2-1	CASSFSFGTSGYNEQFF	TGTGCCAGCAGTTTTTCTTTTGGGACTAGCGGGTACAATGAGCAGTTCTTC
few	.	TRBV28	TRBJ2-4	CASSLDLRRQAKNIQYF	TGTGCCAGCAGTTTAGATCTCAGGCGCCAAGCCAAAAACATTCAGTACTTC
few	TRBD1	TRBV7-2	TRBJ2-7	CASSQQTGGTYEQYF	TGTGCCAGCAGCCAACAGACAGGGGGTACGTACGAGCAGTACTTC
many	TRBD2	TRBV28	TRBJ2-7	CASRRLAGGGEQYF	TGTGCCAGCAGGAGACTAGCGGGAGGAGGGGAGCAGTACTTC
few	.	TRBV28	TRBJ2-6	CASSLRHQILSGANVLTF	TGTGCCAGCAGCCTAAGACACCAAATCCTCTCTGGGGCCAACGTCCTGACTTTC
few	.	TRBV9	TRBJ2-3	CASSSRPGADTQYF	TGTGCCAGCAGCTCTCGTCCGGGGGCGGATACGCAGTATTTT
many	.	TRBV7-3	TRBJ2-1	CASSLTPSGLASYNEQFF	TGTGCCAGCAGCTTAACCCCCTCAGGGCTAGCGTCCTACAATGAGCAGTTCTTC
.	TRBD2	TRBV12-3/TRBV12-4	TRBJ2-1	CASITLGLAGVKQFF	TGTGCCAGCATCACTTTGGGGCTGGCGGGGGTTAAGCAGTTCTTC
many	.	TRBV7-3	TRBJ2-3	CASSFTPFDTQYF	TGTGCCAGCAGTTTTACCCCGTTCGATACGCAGTATTTT
few	.	TRBV20-1	TRBJ1-2	CSATQNYGYTF	TGCAGTGCTACCCAGAACTATGGCTACACCTTC
.	.	TRBV7-8	TRBJ2-2	CATEVNSLTGELFF	TGTGCCACGGAGGTAAACAGCCTCACCGGGGAGCTGTTTTTT
few	.	TRBV29-1	TRBJ2-7	CSVEEGDEPYEQYF	TGCAGCGTTGAAGAGGGGGACGAACCCTACGAGCAGTACTTC
few	.	TRBV11-1	TRBJ2-7	CASSLWEFNPYEQYF	TGTGCCAGCAGCTTATGGGAGTTCAACCCCTACGAGCAGTACTTC
.	.	TRBV20-1	TRBJ2-1	CSAYHDQTWPTYNEQFF	TGCAGTGCCTACCACGACCAGACTTGGCCGACCTACAATGAGCAGTTCTTC
few	.	TRBV29-1	TRBJ2-5	CSVAPRDPFYQETQYF	TGCAGCGTGGCCCCCCGGGACCCTTTTTACCAAGAGACCCAGTACTTC
many	.	TRBV7-9	TRBJ2-5	CASSTSWGEETQYF	TGTGCCAGCAGCACCTCGTGGGGGGAAGAGACCCAGTACTTC
.	.	TRBV5-6	TRBJ2-3	CASSSMWGVDTQYF	TGTGCCAGCAGCTCCATGTGGGGAGTAGATACGCAGTATTTT
.	TRBD2	TRBV6-2/TRBV6-3	TRBJ2-4	CASSFPSSGMGNIQYF	TGTGCCAGCAGTTTTCCCTCTAGCGGGATGGGGAACATTCAGTACTTC
few	TRBD2	TRBV4-2	TRBJ2-7	CASSQATLAGGPEQYF	TGTGCCAGCAGCCAAGCCACCCTAGCGGGAGGGCCCGAGCAGTACTTC
few	.	TRBV7-9	TRBJ2-2	CASSLGDGSTGELFF	TGTGCCAGCAGCCTGGGTGACGGATCCACCGGGGAGCTGTTTTTT
.	.	TRBV7-2	TRBJ1-2	CASSLGVGDIGTF	TGTGCCAGCAGCTTAGGGGTCGGGGACATCGGGACCTTC
.	.	TRBV28	TRBJ2-7	CASNPAVSPYYEQYF	TGTGCCAGCAACCCTGCAGTGAGTCCTTACTACGAGCAGTACTTC
.	.	TRBV12-3/TRBV12-4	TRBJ1-2	CASSPQGLDGYTF	TGTGCCAGCAGTCCTCAGGGCTTAGATGGCTACACCTTC
few	.	TRBV27	TRBJ2-4	CASSPDGLLGNIQYF	TGTGCCAGCAGCCCAGATGGACTGTTGGGGAACATTCAGTACTTC
many	.	TRBV7-3	TRBJ2-3	CASLETLPPTQYF	TGTGCCAGCTTAGAGACCCTCCCTCCTACGCAGTATTTT
once	.	TRBV10-3	TRBJ1-6	CAIGFRDGNSPLHF	TGTGCCATCGGGTTCAGGGACGGTAATTCACCCCTCCACTTT
.	.	TRBV20-1	TRBJ2-1	CSARDLAVNNEQFF	TGCAGTGCTAGAGATTTGGCAGTAAACAATGAGCAGTTCTTC
few	.	TRBV3-1	TRBJ1-1	CASSRGIGTEAFF	TGTGCCAGCAGCCGAGGGATTGGGACTGAAGCTTTCTTT
many	TRBD2	TRBV9	TRBJ2-3	CASSLRTSGRVADTQYF	TGTGCCAGCAGCTTACGGACTAGCGGGAGGGTGGCAGATACGCAGTATTTT
many	TRBD2	TRBV12-3/TRBV12-4	TRBJ2-1	CANSLREGDEQFF	TGTGCCAACTCTCTTCGGGAGGGCGATGAGCAGTTCTTC
many	TRBD2	TRBV5-1	TRBJ2-7	CASSLLSDRTSGSLHLSYEQYF	TGCGCCAGCAGCCTGTTGTCGGACAGGACTAGCGGGAGTCTCCATCTCTCCTACGAGCAGTACTTC
few	.	TRBV20-1	TRBJ2-1	CSAKRDYNEQFF	TGCAGTGCTAAGAGAGATTACAATGAGCAGTTCTTC
.	.	TRBV28	TRBJ2-2	CASILGPPPGELFF	TGTGCCAGCATCCTGGGCCCACCCCCCGGGGAGCTGTTTTTT
.	TRBD1	TRBV12-3/TRBV12-4	TRBJ2-4	CASSFAGQGVLAKNIQYF	TGTGCCAGCAGTTTCGCGGGACAGGGGGTATTAGCCAAAAACATTCAGTACTTC